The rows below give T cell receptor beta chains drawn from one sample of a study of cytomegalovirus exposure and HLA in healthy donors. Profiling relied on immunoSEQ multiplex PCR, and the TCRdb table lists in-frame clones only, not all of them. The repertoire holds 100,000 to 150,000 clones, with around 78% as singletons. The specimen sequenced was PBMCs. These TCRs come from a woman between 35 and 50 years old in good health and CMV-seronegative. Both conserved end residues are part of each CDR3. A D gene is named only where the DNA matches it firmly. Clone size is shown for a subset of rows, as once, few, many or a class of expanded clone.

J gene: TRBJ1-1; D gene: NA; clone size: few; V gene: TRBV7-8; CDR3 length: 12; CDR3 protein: CASSLVGTGAFF; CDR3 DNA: TGTGCCAGCAGCTTAGTCGGGACTGGAGCTTTCTTT
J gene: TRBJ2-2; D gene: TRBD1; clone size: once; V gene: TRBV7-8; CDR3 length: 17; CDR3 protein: CASSLVGRQGALAELFF; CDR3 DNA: TGTGCCAGCAGCTTAGTTGGTAGACAGGGAGCTTTAGCGGAGCTGTTTTTT
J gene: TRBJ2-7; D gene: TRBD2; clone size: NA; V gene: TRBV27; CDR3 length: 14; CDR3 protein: CASSPTSGGFEQYF; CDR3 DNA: TGTGCCAGCAGTCCGACTAGCGGGGGTTTCGAGCAGTACTTC
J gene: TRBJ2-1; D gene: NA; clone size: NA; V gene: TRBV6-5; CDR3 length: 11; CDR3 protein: CASSAQTEQFF; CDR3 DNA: TGTGCCAGCAGCGCACAGACTGAGCAGTTCTTC
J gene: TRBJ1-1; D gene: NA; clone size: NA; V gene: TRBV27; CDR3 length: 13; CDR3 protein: CASLGGFGTEAFF; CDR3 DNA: TGTGCCAGCTTGGGGGGATTTGGCACTGAAGCTTTCTTT
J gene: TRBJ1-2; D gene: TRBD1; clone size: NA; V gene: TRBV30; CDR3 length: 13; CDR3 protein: CAWEPTGTYGHTF; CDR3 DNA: TGTGCTTGGGAACCGACAGGGACCTACGGCCACACCTTC
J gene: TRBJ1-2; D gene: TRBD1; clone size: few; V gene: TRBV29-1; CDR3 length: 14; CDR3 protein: CSAQTGTDLYGYTF; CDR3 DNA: TGCAGCGCCCAGACCGGGACAGATCTCTATGGCTACACCTTC
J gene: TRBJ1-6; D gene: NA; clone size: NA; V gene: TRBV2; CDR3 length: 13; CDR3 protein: CASTSSYNSPLHF; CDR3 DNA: TGTGCCAGTACTAGCTCCTATAATTCACCCCTCCACTTT
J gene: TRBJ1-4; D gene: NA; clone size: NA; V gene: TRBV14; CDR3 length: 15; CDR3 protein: CASSPNRGAGEKLFF; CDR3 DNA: TGTGCCAGCAGCCCAAATCGGGGGGCAGGGGAAAAACTGTTTTTT
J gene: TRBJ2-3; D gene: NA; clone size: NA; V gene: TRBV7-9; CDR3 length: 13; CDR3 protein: CASSFTGTDTQYF; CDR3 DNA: TGTGCCAGCAGCTTCACAGGGACAGATACGCAGTATTTT
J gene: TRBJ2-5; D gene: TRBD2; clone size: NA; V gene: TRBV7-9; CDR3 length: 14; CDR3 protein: CASSFATSVETQYF; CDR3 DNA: TGTGCCAGCAGCTTCGCGACTAGCGTGGAGACCCAGTACTTC
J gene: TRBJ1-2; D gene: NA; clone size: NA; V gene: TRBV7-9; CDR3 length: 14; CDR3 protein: CASSFSGVEGSYTF; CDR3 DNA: TGTGCCAGCAGCTTTTCCGGGGTCGAAGGGTCATACACCTTC
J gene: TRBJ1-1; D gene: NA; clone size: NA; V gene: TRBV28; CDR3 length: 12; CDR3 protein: CASSLMGLEAFF; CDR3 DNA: TGTGCCAGCAGTTTAATGGGGCTTGAAGCTTTCTTT
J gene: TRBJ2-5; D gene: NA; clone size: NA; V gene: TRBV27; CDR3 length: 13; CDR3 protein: CASRRGSQETQYF; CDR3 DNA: TGTGCCAGCCGGCGGGGTTCCCAAGAGACCCAGTACTTC
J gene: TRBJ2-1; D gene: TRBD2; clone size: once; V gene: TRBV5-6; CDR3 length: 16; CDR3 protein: CASSSLAGGPRNEQFF; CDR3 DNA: TGTGCCAGCAGCAGCCTAGCGGGAGGGCCCAGGAATGAGCAGTTCTTC
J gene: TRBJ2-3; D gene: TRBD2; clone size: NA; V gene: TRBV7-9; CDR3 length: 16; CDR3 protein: CASSYVETSGSDTQYF; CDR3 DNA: TGTGCCAGCAGCTACGTAGAGACTAGCGGGTCAGATACGCAGTATTTT
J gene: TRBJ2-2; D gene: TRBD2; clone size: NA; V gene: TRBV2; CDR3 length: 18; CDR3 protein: CASSEAVRLAEGTGELFF; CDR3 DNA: TGTGCCAGCAGTGAAGCGGTCCGACTAGCTGAGGGCACCGGGGAGCTGTTTTTT
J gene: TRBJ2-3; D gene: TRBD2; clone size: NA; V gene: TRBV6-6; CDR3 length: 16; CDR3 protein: CASSTGLAGVGDTQYF; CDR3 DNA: TGTGCCAGCAGTACGGGACTAGCGGGGGTCGGGGATACGCAGTATTTT
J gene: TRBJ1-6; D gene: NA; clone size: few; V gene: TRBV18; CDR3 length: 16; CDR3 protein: CASSPRGPLDNSPLHF; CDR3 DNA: TGTGCCAGCTCACCGCGTGGGCCCCTCGACAATTCACCCCTCCACTTT
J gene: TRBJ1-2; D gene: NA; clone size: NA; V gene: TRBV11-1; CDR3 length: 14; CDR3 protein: CASSLAQEGDGYTF; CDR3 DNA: TGTGCCAGCAGCTTAGCCCAGGAAGGGGATGGCTACACCTTC
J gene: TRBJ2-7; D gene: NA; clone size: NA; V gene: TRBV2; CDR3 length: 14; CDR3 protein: CASIRTNLAYEQYF; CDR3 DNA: TGTGCCAGCATTAGGACAAACCTGGCCTACGAGCAGTACTTC
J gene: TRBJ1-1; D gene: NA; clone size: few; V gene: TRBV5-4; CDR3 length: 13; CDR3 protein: CASSAEVNTEAFF; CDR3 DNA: TGTGCCAGCAGCGCCGAGGTTAACACTGAAGCTTTCTTT
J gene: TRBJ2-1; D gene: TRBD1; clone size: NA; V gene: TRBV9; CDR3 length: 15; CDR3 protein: CASSRPGQGYNEQFF; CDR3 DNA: TGTGCCAGCAGCAGACCGGGACAGGGCTACAATGAGCAGTTCTTC
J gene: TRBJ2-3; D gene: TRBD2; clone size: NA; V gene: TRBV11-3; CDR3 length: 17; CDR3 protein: CASSYSGGAVFTDTQYF; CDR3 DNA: TGTGCCAGCAGCTATTCCGGGGGGGCGGTATTCACAGATACGCAGTATTTT
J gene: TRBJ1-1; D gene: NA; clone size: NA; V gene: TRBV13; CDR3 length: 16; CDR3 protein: CASSLGQGRSNTEAFF; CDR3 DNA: TGTGCCAGCAGCTTAGGGCAGGGCCGGTCGAACACTGAAGCTTTCTTT
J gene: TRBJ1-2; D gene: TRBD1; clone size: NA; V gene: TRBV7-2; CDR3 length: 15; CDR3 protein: CASSARDRELDGYTF; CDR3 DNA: TGTGCCAGCAGCGCCCGGGACAGGGAATTAGATGGCTACACCTTC
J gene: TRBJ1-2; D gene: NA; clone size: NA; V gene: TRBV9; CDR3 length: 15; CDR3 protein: CASSIQGATNYGYTF; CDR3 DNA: TGTGCCAGCAGCATACAGGGAGCGACTAACTATGGCTACACCTTC
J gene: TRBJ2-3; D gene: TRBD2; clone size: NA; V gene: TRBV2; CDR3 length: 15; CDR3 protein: CASSYSGMGTDTQYF; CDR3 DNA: TGTGCCAGCAGTTATAGCGGGATGGGCACAGATACGCAGTATTTT
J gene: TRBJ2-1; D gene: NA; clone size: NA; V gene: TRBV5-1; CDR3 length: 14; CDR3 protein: CASSSSPSGNEQFF; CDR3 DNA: TGCGCCAGCAGCAGCAGCCCCTCGGGTAATGAGCAGTTCTTC
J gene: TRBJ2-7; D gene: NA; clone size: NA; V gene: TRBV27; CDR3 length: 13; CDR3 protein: CASSRRAAYEQYF; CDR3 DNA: TGTGCCAGCAGCCGTCGTGCAGCCTACGAGCAGTACTTC
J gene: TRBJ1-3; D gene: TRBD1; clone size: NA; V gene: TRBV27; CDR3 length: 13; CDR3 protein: CASSKQGGNTIYF; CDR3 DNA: TGTGCCAGCAGTAAACAGGGGGGAAACACCATATATTTT
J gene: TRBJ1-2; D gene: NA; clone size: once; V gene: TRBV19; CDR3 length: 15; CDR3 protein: CASSIPAGSDYGYTF; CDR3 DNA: TGTGCCAGTAGTATACCGGCAGGGTCGGACTATGGCTACACCTTC
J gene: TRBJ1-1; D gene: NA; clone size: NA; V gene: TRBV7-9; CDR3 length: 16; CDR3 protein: CSSSGQGIRSNTEAFF; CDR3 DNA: TGTTCCAGCAGCGGGCAGGGGATCCGGTCGAACACTGAAGCTTTCTTT
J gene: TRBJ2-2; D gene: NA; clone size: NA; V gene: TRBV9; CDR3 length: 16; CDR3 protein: CASSVEPGSNTGELFF; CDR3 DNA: TGTGCCAGCAGCGTAGAACCGGGTTCGAACACCGGGGAGCTGTTTTTT